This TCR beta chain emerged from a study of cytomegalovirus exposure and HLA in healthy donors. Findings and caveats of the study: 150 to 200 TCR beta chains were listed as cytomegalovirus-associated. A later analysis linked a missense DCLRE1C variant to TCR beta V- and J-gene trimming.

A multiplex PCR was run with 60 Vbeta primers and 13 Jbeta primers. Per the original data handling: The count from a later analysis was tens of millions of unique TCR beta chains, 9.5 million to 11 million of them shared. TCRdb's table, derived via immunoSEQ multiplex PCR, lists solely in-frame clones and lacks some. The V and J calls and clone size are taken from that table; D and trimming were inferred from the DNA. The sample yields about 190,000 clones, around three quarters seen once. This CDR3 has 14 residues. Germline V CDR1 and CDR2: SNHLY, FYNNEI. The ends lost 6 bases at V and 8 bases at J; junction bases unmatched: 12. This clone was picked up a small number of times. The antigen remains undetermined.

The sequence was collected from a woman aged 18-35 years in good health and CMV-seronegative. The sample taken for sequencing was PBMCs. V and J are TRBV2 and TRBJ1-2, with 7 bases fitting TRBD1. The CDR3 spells CASRLRQGGYGYTF. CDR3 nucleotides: TGTGCCAGCAGGTTAAGACAGGGCGGATACGGCTACACCTTC.